This is a list of T cell receptor beta chains from one sample in a study of tumor-infiltrating lymphocytes in localized non-small cell lung cancer. The method was immunoSEQ multiplex PCR; TCRdb's version includes in-frame clones alone and lacks a portion of them. Of some 8,000 clones listed, more than 65% are singletons. The sequencing input was lung tumor tissue. The source of these receptors is a human donor with non-small cell lung cancer. Each CDR3 is given with its conserved first and last residue. The D gene is left open where the match is weak. Rows give clone size only sometimes, using once, few, many, or a class for an expanded clone.

J gene	clone size	V gene	D gene	CDR3 protein	CDR3 DNA
TRBJ2-2	NA	TRBV18	NA	CASSPVRQGELFF	TGTGCCAGCTCACCCGTCCGGCAGGGGGAGCTGTTTTTT
TRBJ2-7	NA	TRBV30	NA	CAWTNSLAYEQYF	TGTGCCTGGACGAATTCACTAGCCTACGAGCAGTACTTC
TRBJ2-1	NA	TRBV30	NA	CAWSASRYEQFF	TGTGCCTGGAGTGCCTCGCGGTATGAGCAGTTCTTC
TRBJ1-1	NA	TRBV9	NA	CASSVASSGTEAFF	TGTGCCAGCAGCGTAGCAAGTTCGGGCACTGAAGCTTTCTTT
TRBJ2-1	NA	TRBV5-1	NA	CASSLVDLIYNEQFF	TGCGCCAGCAGCTTGGTAGACTTGATCTACAATGAGCAGTTCTTC
TRBJ1-1	few	TRBV25-1	NA	CASSEVDKNTEAFF	TGTGCCAGCAGTGAAGTCGACAAAAACACTGAAGCTTTCTTT
TRBJ2-3	NA	TRBV7-9	NA	CASSSSKTDTQYF	TGTGCCAGCAGCTCGTCTAAGACAGATACGCAGTATTTT
TRBJ2-3	NA	TRBV6-5	NA	CASKGGHRDTQYF	TGTGCCAGCAAGGGGGGCCACCGAGATACGCAGTATTTT
TRBJ2-1	NA	TRBV11-2	NA	CASSFRGLREQFF	TGTGCCAGCAGCTTCCGGGGCCTTCGGGAGCAGTTCTTC
TRBJ1-2	NA	TRBV29-1	TRBD1	CSAGDSGYGYTF	TGCAGCGCCGGGGACAGCGGTTATGGCTACACCTTC
TRBJ1-1	NA	TRBV6-5	NA	CASSNRGTEAFF	TGTGCCAGCAGTAACCGGGGCACTGAAGCTTTCTTT